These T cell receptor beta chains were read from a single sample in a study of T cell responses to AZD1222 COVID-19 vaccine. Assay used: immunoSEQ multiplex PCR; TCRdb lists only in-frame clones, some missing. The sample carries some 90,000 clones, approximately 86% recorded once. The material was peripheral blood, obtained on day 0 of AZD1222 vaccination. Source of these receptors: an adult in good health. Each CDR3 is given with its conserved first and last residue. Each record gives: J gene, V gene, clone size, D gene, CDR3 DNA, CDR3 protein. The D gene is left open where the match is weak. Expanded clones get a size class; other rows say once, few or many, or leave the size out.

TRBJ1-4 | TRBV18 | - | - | TGTGCCAGCTCACTAACGACGGGTCCAACTAATGAAAAACTGTTTTTT | CASSLTTGPTNEKLFF
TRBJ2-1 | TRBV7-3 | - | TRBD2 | TGTGCCAGCAGCTTCCTAGCGGGAAACTACAATGAGCAGTTCTTC | CASSFLAGNYNEQFF
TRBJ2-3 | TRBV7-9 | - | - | TGTGCCAGCAGCCCTCAGGGTATGGATACGCAGTATTTT | CASSPQGMDTQYF
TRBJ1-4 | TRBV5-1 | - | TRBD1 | TGCGCCAGCAGCTTGCAGGCAGGGGGCGCAGGGGAAAAACTGTTTTTT | CASSLQAGGAGEKLFF
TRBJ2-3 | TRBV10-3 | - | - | TGTGCCATCAGTGTTGCAGCTGGCACAGATACGCAGTATTTT | CAISVAAGTDTQYF
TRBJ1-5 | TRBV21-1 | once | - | TGTGCCAGCAGTCCCGGACGGAGAAATCAGCCCCAGCATTTT | CASSPGRRNQPQHF
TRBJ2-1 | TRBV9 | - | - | TGTGCCAGCAGCGTAGATAGCCCCAATGAGCAGTTCTTC | CASSVDSPNEQFF
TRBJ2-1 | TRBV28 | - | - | TGTGCCAGCGTCACCGGGAGCTCCTACAATGAGCAGTTCTTC | CASVTGSSYNEQFF
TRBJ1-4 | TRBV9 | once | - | TGTGCCAGCAGCGAGACCGTCAGAATTAATGAAAAACTGTTTTTT | CASSETVRINEKLFF
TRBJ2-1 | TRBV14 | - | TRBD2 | TGTGCCAGCAGCCAAGAGTCTAGCGGTACAAGCTCCTACAATGAGCAGTTCTTC | CASSQESSGTSSYNEQFF
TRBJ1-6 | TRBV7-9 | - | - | TGTGCCAGCAGCTTACGAGACAGTGAGAATTCACCCCTCCACTTT | CASSLRDSENSPLHF
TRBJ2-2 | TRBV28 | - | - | TGTGCCAGCAGTCCGCGGAGGGGGTACACCGGGGAGCTGTTTTTT | CASSPRRGYTGELFF
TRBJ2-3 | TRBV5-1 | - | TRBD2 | TGCGCCAGCAGCTTGGGGACTAGCGGGGGCGTCGCCACGCAGTATTTT | CASSLGTSGGVATQYF
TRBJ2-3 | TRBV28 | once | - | TGTGCCAGCAGTTTTCGGGCTAGGCACAGTTCAGATACGCAGTATTTT | CASSFRARHSSDTQYF
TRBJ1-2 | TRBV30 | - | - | TGTGCCTGGAGTGCGGGGGTGGGCGGCTACACCTTC | CAWSAGVGGYTF
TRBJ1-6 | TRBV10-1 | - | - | TGCGCCAGCAGTGAAACTTATAATTCACCCCTCCACTTT | CASSETYNSPLHF
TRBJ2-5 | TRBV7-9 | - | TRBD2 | TGTGCCAGCAGCTTATCTAGCGGGGGACCGATCGAGACCCAGTACTTC | CASSLSSGGPIETQYF
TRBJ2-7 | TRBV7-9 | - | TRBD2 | TGTGCCAGCAGCCACTTTGGGGAGCGGGAAGACGAGCAGTACTTC | CASSHFGEREDEQYF
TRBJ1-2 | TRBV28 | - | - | TGTGCCAGCAGTTTTACCAACGGACAGCCTACTTATGGCTACACCTTC | CASSFTNGQPTYGYTF
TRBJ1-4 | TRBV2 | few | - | TGTGCCGGCGCATTAGGGGGAAGAGGGAATGAAAAACTGTTTTTT | CAGALGGRGNEKLFF
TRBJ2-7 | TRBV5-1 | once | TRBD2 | TGCGCCAGCAATGGGGGCCCAAGGACTAGCGGGAGGGCCGACGAGCAGTACTTC | CASNGGPRTSGRADEQYF
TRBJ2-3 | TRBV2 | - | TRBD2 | TGTGCCAGCCGTGGGACGGGACTAGCGGGAGGGGACACAGATACGCAGTATTTT | CASRGTGLAGGDTDTQYF
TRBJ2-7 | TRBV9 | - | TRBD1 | TGTGCCAGCAGCGTAGGGACAGGGGTCTACGAGCAGTACTTC | CASSVGTGVYEQYF
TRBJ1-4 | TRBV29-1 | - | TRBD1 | TGCAGCGTTGAACAGGGGGATAACGAAAAACTGTTTTTT | CSVEQGDNEKLFF
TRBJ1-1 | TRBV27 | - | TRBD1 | TGTGCCAGCAGTTTGGCTACAGGGGGCTACGGAGCTTTCTTT | CASSLATGGYGAFF
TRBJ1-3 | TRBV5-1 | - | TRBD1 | TGCGCCAGCAGCCCTGACAGGGGTGGAAACACCATATATTTT | CASSPDRGGNTIYF
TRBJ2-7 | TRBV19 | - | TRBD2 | TGTGCCAGTAGTATCGGGACTAGAGAGTACGAGCAGTACTTC | CASSIGTREYEQYF
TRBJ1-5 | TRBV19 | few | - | TGTGCCAGTAGTCCCTTATTTGGCAGCGAGATGGAGCCCCAGCATTTT | CASSPLFGSEMEPQHF
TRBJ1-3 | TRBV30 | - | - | TGTGCCTGGAGTGTGGGAAAGATCCCCTCTGGAAACACCATATATTTT | CAWSVGKIPSGNTIYF
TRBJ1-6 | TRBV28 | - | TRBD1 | TGTGCCAGCAGTTCGATACAGGGGGCCGATTCACCCCTCCACTTT | CASSSIQGADSPLHF
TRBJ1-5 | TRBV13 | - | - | TGTGCCAGCAGCCGTAACGAAAGGGCTGGGGAGCCCCAGCATTTT | CASSRNERAGEPQHF
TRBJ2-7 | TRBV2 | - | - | TGTGCCAGCAGTGACCCAGGGAAAATGAACGAGCAGTACTTC | CASSDPGKMNEQYF
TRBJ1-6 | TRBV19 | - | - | TGTGCCAGCAATTGGGGGGGTAATTCACCCCTCCACTTT | CASNWGGNSPLHF
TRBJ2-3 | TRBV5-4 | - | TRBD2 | TGTGCCAGCAGCTCGAAGGGTAGCGGGAGCATGAATACGCAGTATTTT | CASSSKGSGSMNTQYF
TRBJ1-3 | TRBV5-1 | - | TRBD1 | TGTGCCAGCAGCATTGGAAACAGGGGTTTCTCTGGAAACACCATATATTTT | CASSIGNRGFSGNTIYF
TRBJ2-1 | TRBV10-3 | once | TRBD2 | TGTGCCATCAGTACTAGCGGGCTAAGGGGTGAGCAGTTCTTC | CAISTSGLRGEQFF
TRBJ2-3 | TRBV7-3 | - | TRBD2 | TGTGCCAGCAGCTTAAATATGGCTAGCGGGACTGGCACAGATACGCAGTATTTT | CASSLNMASGTGTDTQYF
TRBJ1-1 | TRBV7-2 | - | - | TGTGCCAGCAGCTCCCCGACAGGTCTGAACACTGAAGCTTTCTTT | CASSSPTGLNTEAFF
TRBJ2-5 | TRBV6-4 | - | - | TGTGCCAGCAGTGACCCCACCCGGGCCAGCCAAGAGACCCAGTACTTC | CASSDPTRASQETQYF
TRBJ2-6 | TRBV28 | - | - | TGTGCCAGCAGTGAGACAAACGGGGCCAACGTCCTGACTTTC | CASSETNGANVLTF
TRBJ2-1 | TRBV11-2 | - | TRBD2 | TGTGCCAGCAGCTTAGCCCTCAGAGGACTAGCGGGAGTCGAGCAGTTCTTC | CASSLALRGLAGVEQFF
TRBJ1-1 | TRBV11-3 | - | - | TGTGCCAGCAGCTTAGAACAGGGTGAAGCTTTCTTT | CASSLEQGEAFF
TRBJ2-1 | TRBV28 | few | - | TGTGCCAGCAGTTTTGCGGGATTCTCCTACAATGAGCAGTTCTTC | CASSFAGFSYNEQFF
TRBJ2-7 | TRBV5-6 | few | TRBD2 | TGTGCCAGCAGCCTAGGGGACTATGGGCAGTACTTC | CASSLGDYGQYF
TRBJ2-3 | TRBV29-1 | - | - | TGCAGCGTTGTGGGGGACAGCACAGATACGCAGTATTTT | CSVVGDSTDTQYF
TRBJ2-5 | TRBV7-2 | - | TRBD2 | TGTGCCAGCAGCCCCGGACTAGCGGGAAGGCGGGAGACCCAGTACTTC | CASSPGLAGRRETQYF
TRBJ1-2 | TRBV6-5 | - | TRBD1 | TGTGCCAGCAAAACGGCCGGGACAGGATATGGCTACACCTTC | CASKTAGTGYGYTF
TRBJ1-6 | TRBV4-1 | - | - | TGCGCCAGCAGCCAAGAGGGCTTGTCACCCCTCCACTTT | CASSQEGLSPLHF
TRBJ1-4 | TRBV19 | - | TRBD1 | TGTGCCAGTAGTGGAGGGACAGCCCTTGGAACTAATGAAAAACTGTTTTTT | CASSGGTALGTNEKLFF
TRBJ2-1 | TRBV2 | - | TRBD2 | TGTGCCAGTAATGTTGGACTAGTAGTGAGGGAGCAGTTCTTC | CASNVGLVVREQFF
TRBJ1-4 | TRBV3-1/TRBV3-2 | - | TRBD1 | TGTGCCAGCAGCCATACCGGACAGGGTGGTGAAAAACTGTTTTTT | CASSHTGQGGEKLFF
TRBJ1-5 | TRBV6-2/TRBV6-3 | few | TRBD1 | TGTGCCAGCAGCTCCGGACAGGGGGATCGATCGAGCAATCAGCCCCAGCATTTT | CASSSGQGDRSSNQPQHF
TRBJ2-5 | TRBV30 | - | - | TGTGCCTGGACCCTGACTGAGTCCAAAATGCACCAAGAGACCCAGTACTTC | CAWTLTESKMHQETQYF